Presented here are 24 T cell receptor beta chains from one specimen sequenced in a study of T-cell memory formation after mild COVID-19. TCRdb re-derived calls from the 5' RACE reads in MiXCR, one entry per CDR3 protein. The data contain about 400,000 distinct CDR3 sequences, approximately 25% of them singletons. Material: PBMCs or a T cell subset sorted from them (not recorded which). The receptors were sampled from an adult woman who had mild COVID-19 (a few samples of this study predate the infection). Cell type and time point are not known.

This clonotype came up a few times. The chain combines TRBV7-6 with TRBJ2-5; D call uncertain. Germline V gene sequence: CDR1 SGHVS, CDR2 FNYEAQ. The V and J ends lost 4 bases and 4 bases respectively, with 10 bases between them. This CDR3 has 13 amino acids. The CDR3 here is CASSSRLVETQYF. As DNA, the CDR3 is TGTGCCAGCAGCTCTAGACTGGTAGAGACCCAGTACTTC.

This clonotype was recorded a few times. The V and J genes are TRBV12-3 or TRBV12-4 and TRBJ2-7; D gene ambiguous. The germline V and J ends were trimmed by 1 base and 2 bases, with 9 bases remaining between them. This CDR3 is 14 amino acids long. The CDR3 region has the DNA TGTGCCAGCAGTTTAGGTCTAGATGCCTACGAGCAGTACTTC. Translation: CASSLGLDAYEQYF.

This clonotype was seen a few times. The chain combines TRBV4-1 with TRBJ2-3; 12 bases align to TRBD2. The junction had 10 bases not matched to a gene; V was cut back by 0 bases and J by 0 bases. The germline V gene encodes CDR1 MGHRA and CDR2 YSYEKL. The CDR3 loop spans 20 amino acids. The CDR3 DNA follows: TGCGCCAGCAGCCAAGATCCCGGACTAGCGGGGTTACCTAGCACAGATACGCAGTATTTT. Translated, it gives CASSQDPGLAGLPSTDTQYF.

The J gene is TRBJ1-2, the V gene TRBV18; D might be TRBD1 (5 bases). V lost 3 bases to trimming and J lost 6 bases, with 17 bases between them. The CDR3 is made up of 15 amino acids. CDR1 KGHSH and CDR2 LQKENI come from the germline V gene. For the CDR3, the DNA is TGTGCCAGCTCACCCACTGGGACGGGGGTGGATGGCTACACCTTC. Protein sequence: CASSPTGTGVDGYTF.

This rearrangement joins TRBV12-3 or TRBV12-4 to TRBJ1-1; D possibly corresponds to TRBD1 (6 bases). V was cut by 8 bases and J by 4 bases, with 17 bases left in between. This CDR3 region has 14 residues. CDR3 bases: TGTGCCAGCTCCGCCACAGGGAGGGGCACTGAAGCTTTCTTT. Residues: CASSATGRGTEAFF.

J is TRBJ2-3 and V is TRBV5-4; 10 positions agree with TRBD2. J gave up 1 base and V 4 bases, and 9 bases lay outside the gene matches. CDR1 is SGHNT and CDR2 is YYREEE in the germline V gene (reference sequence). There are 17 residues in the CDR3. DNA of the CDR3: TGTGCCAGCAGCGAGGTAGCGGGGGGTTTTCGCACAGATACGCAGTATTTT. It specifies CASSEVAGGFRTDTQYF.

The chain links TRBV7-6 to TRBJ2-1; 10 bases agree with TRBD2. J gave up 9 bases and V 5 bases, and 13 bases lay outside the gene matches. This CDR3 comprises 16 residues. The germline V gene has CDR1 SGHVS and CDR2 FNYEAQ. The CDR3 protein is CASSREPSGGFGEQFF. The CDR3 DNA reads TGTGCCAGCAGCCGCGAGCCTAGCGGGGGCTTCGGTGAGCAGTTCTTC. The entire variable domain, with the rest obtained from reference TRBV7-6 and TRBJ2-1, is as follows: GAGVSQSPRYKVTKRGQDVALRCDPISGHVSLYWYRQALGQGPEFLTYFNYEAQQDKSGLPNDRFSAERPEGSISTLTIQRTEQRDSAMYRCASSREPSGGFGEQFFGPGTRLTVL.

The chain carries TRBV15 and TRBJ1-1, with TRBD1 identical over 8 bases. The ends lost 1 base at V and 3 bases at J; junction bases unmatched: 4. Germline V gene sequence: CDR1 LNHNV, CDR2 YYDKDF (reference sequence). CDR3 length: 15 amino acids. The CDR3 DNA follows: TGTGCCACCAGCAGAGTTGGCAGGGGGCACACTGAAGCTTTCTTT. Translation: CATSRVGRGHTEAFF. Combining the CDR3 with reference TRBV15 and TRBJ1-1 gives the whole variable domain DAMVIQNPRYQVTQFGKPVTLSCSQTLNHNVMYWYQQKSSQAPKLLFHYYDKDFNNEADTPDNFQSRRPNTSFCFLDIRSPGLGDTAMYLCATSRVGRGHTEAFFGQGTRLTVV.

This sequence joins TRBV12-3 or TRBV12-4 and TRBJ2-5, with 8 bases matching TRBD1. This CDR3 region has 14 residues. V lost 6 bases and J lost 1; bases outside the gene matches: 4. The CDR3 bases are TGTGCCAGCAGCCAGACAGGGGTCCAAGAGACCCAGTACTTC. Residues: CASSQTGVQETQYF.

In this sample, this clonotype turned up a few times. This chain links TRBV7-9 with TRBJ2-5, with D possibly TRBD1 on 5 matching bases. This CDR3 has 16 amino acids. Germline loops: CDR1 SEHNR, CDR2 FQNEAQ (reference sequence). Trimming pared 4 bases from V and 4 bases from J, leaving 19 bases between. CDR3: CASSSPFVGERETQYF. CDR3 DNA sequence: TGTGCCAGCAGCTCCCCATTTGTAGGGGAACGAGAGACCCAGTACTTC.

This clonotype has just a few counts. V gene TRBV6-5 combines with J gene TRBJ1-6, with TRBD1 as a possible D gene (6 bases). V was trimmed by 0 bases and J by 10 bases, leaving 13 bases between them. The germline V gene encodes CDR1 MNHEY and CDR2 SVGAGI. The CDR3 covers 15 residues. In DNA, the CDR3 is TGTGCCAGCAGTTACTCACAGGGAGAGGACTCACCCCTCCACTTT. This codes for CASSYSQGEDSPLHF.

This chain links TRBV12-3 or TRBV12-4 with TRBJ2-7, with D unclear. There are 11 residues in the CDR3. V was trimmed by 7 bases and J by 4 bases, leaving 8 bases between them. The CDR3 DNA reads TGTGCCAGCATCAGAAATTACGAGCAGTACTTC. Protein sequence: CASIRNYEQYF.

The chain couples TRBV3-1 to TRBJ1-2, with no clear D. Germline CDR1 reads LGHDT; CDR2 reads YNNKEL (reference sequence). The length of the CDR3 is 12 residues. Trimming took 5 bases from V and 5 from J, leaving 9 bases between them. For the CDR3, the DNA is TGTGCCAGCAGCTCACAGCTATATGGCTACACCTTC. Its protein is CASSSQLYGYTF.

The table lists this clonotype with many counts. The chain employs TRBV6-5 and TRBJ2-3; 11 nucleotides align to TRBD2. V gave up 6 bases and J gave up 3 bases; unmatched junction bases: 5. The CDR3 is 15 amino acids. CDR1 is MNHEY and CDR2 is SVGAGI in the germline V gene. CDR3 sequence reads: CASRQGLAVTDTQYF. DNA for the CDR3: TGTGCCAGCAGACAGGGACTAGCGGTAACAGATACGCAGTATTTT.

The J gene is TRBJ2-6, the V gene TRBV6-5; 7 bases align to TRBD1. V gave up 10 bases and J gave up 0 bases; unmatched junction bases: 6. Per germline, CDR1 MNHEY and CDR2 SVGAGI. The CDR3 sequence is 15 residues long. The CDR3, as DNA: TGTGCCACCCGGGACAGCCACTCTGGGGCCAACGTCCTGACTTTC. Translated, it gives CATRDSHSGANVLTF.

This clonotype was seen a few times. The CDR3 region has the DNA TGTGCCACCAGCAGAGTCTATAGCAAAGAGACCCAGTACTTC. Protein sequence: CATSRVYSKETQYF. The chain uses TRBV15 and TRBJ2-5; D is undetermined. Trimming left V 1 base short and J 3 bases short, with 9 bases between. The CDR3 spans 14 residues. Looked up from germline, CDR1 is LNHNV and CDR2 is YYDKDF (reference sequence).

The gene calls are TRBV18 and TRBJ1-5; the D gene is possibly TRBD1 (6 bases). The length of the CDR3 is 16 residues. Trimming pared 0 bases from V and 2 bases from J, leaving 11 bases between. In germline, CDR1 is KGHSH, CDR2 LQKENI. Written as DNA, the CDR3 is TGTGCCAGCTCACCACCTATGTCAGGGGGCAATCAGCCCCAGCATTTT. It is translated as CASSPPMSGGNQPQHF. Supplemented by reference TRBV18 and TRBJ1-5, the full variable domain reads NAGVMQNPRHLVRRRGQEARLRCSPMKGHSHVYWYRQLPEEGLKFMVYLQKENIIDESGMPKERFSAEFPKEGPSILRIQQVVRGDSAAYFCASSPPMSGGNQPQHFGDGTRLSIL.

V and J are TRBV6-4 and TRBJ2-7; D uncertain. This CDR3 contains 14 residues. The germline CDR1 and CDR2 sequences are MRHNA and SNTAGT. Trimming pared 4 bases from V and 2 bases from J, leaving 12 bases between. In DNA, the CDR3 is TGTGCCAGCAGTGTCGGGCCTGGGCCCTACGAGCAGTACTTC. Its protein product is CASSVGPGPYEQYF.

This clonotype came up a few times. The chain recombines TRBV7-2 with TRBJ1-2, with D maybe TRBD1 (5 bases). Germline loops: CDR1 SGHTA, CDR2 FQGNSA. The V gene lost 10 bases and the J gene lost 0 bases, with 18 bases spanning the gap. There are 15 residues in the CDR3. CDR3 region: CATPTGGGANYGYTF. The CDR3 bases are TGTGCCACCCCCACCGGGGGGGGAGCTAACTATGGCTACACCTTC.

The chain links TRBV3-1 to TRBJ2-6; D remains unclear. This CDR3 is 16 amino acids long. Germline CDR1 is LGHDT and CDR2 is YNNKEL (reference sequence). The V end was cut by 1 base, the J end by 2 bases, with 9 bases between. The CDR3 bases are TGTGCCAGCAGCCAAGGGGTGAGGCCTGGGGCCAACGTCCTGACTTTC. Protein product: CASSQGVRPGANVLTF.

This clonotype was counted only a few times. This sequence joins TRBV11-2 and TRBJ2-1, with D uncertain. Germline lookup yields CDR1 SGHAT and CDR2 FQNNGV. The CDR3 is 13 residues long. V lost 5 bases to trimming and J lost 2 bases, with 7 bases between them. In DNA form, the CDR3 reads TGTGCCAGCAGCCCACGGGCCTACAATGAGCAGTTCTTC. It yields the protein CASSPRAYNEQFF.

The gene calls are TRBV7-3 and TRBJ1-3; a weak D match, TRBD1 (6 bases). Germline CDR1 and CDR2: SGHTA and FQGTGA. Trimming left V 1 base short and J 1 base short, with 11 bases between. The length of the CDR3 is 16 residues. CDR3 amino acids: CASSLRGTGSGNTIYF. CDR3 in DNA: TGTGCCAGCAGCTTAAGGGGAACAGGGTCTGGAAACACCATATATTTT.

This clonotype was counted only a few times. The chain has TRBV12-3 or TRBV12-4 and TRBJ2-2; 7 nucleotides match TRBD1. J was trimmed by 6 bases and V by 3 bases; bases with no gene match: 7. The CDR3 length is 15 residues. Here the CDR3 DNA reads TGTGCCAGCAGTTTTAAGGGGGCTTTGGCCGGGGAGCTGTTTTTT. This codes for CASSFKGALAGELFF.

This chain uses TRBV9 with TRBJ2-1, with a possible D match to TRBD2 (6 bases). Per germline, CDR1 SGDLS and CDR2 YYNGEE. The CDR3 runs to 15 residues. V lost 3 bases, J lost 0 bases, and 10 bases lay in between. This CDR3 is CASSGRGSSYNEQFF. The CDR3 DNA reads TGTGCCAGCAGCGGCCGGGGGAGCTCCTACAATGAGCAGTTCTTC.